These 18 T cell receptor beta chains share one sample of origin, sequenced in a study of blood T cell repertoires in COVID-19. This table comes from immunoSEQ multiplex PCR, and its TCRdb copy is limited to in-frame clones, with some not included. The table includes some 280,000 clones, about 89% detected once. Sequencing used peripheral blood. The receptors shown here come from a woman aged 40 to 55 who had recovered from COVID-19.

V gene TRBV7-8 combines with J gene TRBJ2-1, with TRBD2 identical over 7 bases. V gave up 5 bases and J gave up 0 bases; unmatched junction bases: 13. The CDR3 runs to 18 residues. In germline, CDR1 is SGHVS, CDR2 FQNEAQ. CDR3 in DNA: TGTGCCAGCAGCCCCCAGAGATCCGGGGGGTACTCCTACAATGAGCAGTTCTTC. It is translated as CASSPQRSGGYSYNEQFF.

CDR3 nucleotides: TGCGCCAGCAGCTTGGTAGGCCAGCACGGACTAGCGGGTTCGGGTCAAGAGACCCAGTACTTC. This encodes CASSLVGQHGLAGSGQETQYF. V is TRBV5-1 and J is TRBJ2-5; the match to TRBD2 covers 11 bases. V gave up 0 bases and J gave up 2 bases; unmatched junction bases: 18. Germline V gene data show CDR1 as SGHRS and CDR2 as YFSETQ. This CDR3 region has 21 residues.

This clone was recorded a few times. V usage is TRBV18 and J usage is TRBJ2-2; 11 bases fit TRBD2. Per the germline V gene, CDR1 is KGHSH and CDR2 is LQKENI. The CDR3 totals 17 residues. V shed 4 bases and J 3 bases; nucleotides not matched to a gene: 7. CDR3 bases: TGTGCCAGCTCACTCCTGACTAGCGGGATAGACACCGGGGAGCTGTTTTTT. Protein sequence: CASSLLTSGIDTGELFF.

This clone was recorded once. The rearrangement links TRBV5-1 to TRBJ2-1, with D possibly TRBD2 on 5 matching bases. Trimming removed 0 bases at V and 3 bases at J, with 19 bases between. This CDR3 contains 18 residues. Germline V gives CDR1 SGHRS, CDR2 YFSETQ. This CDR3 is CASSLGAGSPVNYNEQFF. The CDR3 DNA follows: TGCGCCAGCAGCTTGGGGGCGGGTTCCCCGGTTAACTACAATGAGCAGTTCTTC.

V gene TRBV19 combines with J gene TRBJ1-5; the match to TRBD1 covers 9 bases. V lost 5 bases to trimming and J lost 4 bases; unmatched junction nucleotides: 12. CDR3 length: 17 residues. Germline CDR1 LNHDA, CDR2 SQIVND (reference sequence). CDR3 sequence (DNA): TGTGCCAGTAGTTTGGGACAGGGAACCTCGTGGAATCAGCCCCAGCATTTT. Its protein is CASSLGQGTSWNQPQHF.

DNA of the CDR3: TGTGCCAGCAGCCGTGGACAACTTAATCAGCCCCAGCATTTT. This gives the protein CASSRGQLNQPQHF. The J gene is TRBJ1-5, the V gene TRBV7-8, with D maybe TRBD1 (5 bases). CDR1 is SGHVS and CDR2 is FQNEAQ in the germline V gene. The CDR3 is made up of 14 amino acids. Trimming pared 5 bases from V and 4 bases from J, leaving 12 bases between.

The chain joins TRBV3-1 (or the pseudogene TRBV3-2) to TRBJ2-3; D gene ambiguous. This CDR3 region has 13 residues. Germline V gene lookup returns CDR1 LGHDT and CDR2 YNNKEL (reference sequence). The ends were cut back, 0 bases at V and 3 bases at J, with 4 bases in the middle. CDR3 bases: TGTGCCAGCAGCCAAGACCCTACAGATACGCAGTATTTT. Its translation is CASSQDPTDTQYF.

The genes are TRBV27 and TRBJ2-7; maybe TRBD2 (7 bases). Germline V gives CDR1 MNHEY, CDR2 SMNVEV (reference sequence). The CDR3 is made up of 14 amino acids. V lost 1 base, J lost 2 bases, and 9 bases lay in between. The CDR3 loop reads CASSLFGGPYEQYF. The CDR3 DNA reads as TGTGCCAGCAGTTTATTCGGGGGGCCCTACGAGCAGTACTTC.

This chain uses TRBV28 with TRBJ1-4; a weak D match, TRBD1 (5 bases). Deletions cut 2 bases from V and 2 bases from J, with 12 bases between. In germline, CDR1 is MDHEN, CDR2 SYDVKM. This CDR3 contains 16 residues. As DNA, the CDR3 is TGTGCCAGCAGTTTAGGAGGGGTTGCGACTAATGAAAAACTGTTTTTT. This codes for CASSLGGVATNEKLFF.

This clone occurred once. This chain connects TRBV28 to TRBJ2-7; 12 bases are a match to TRBD1. The V segment lost 5 bases and the J segment 6 bases; nucleotides outside the gene matches: 5. Per germline, CDR1 MDHEN and CDR2 SYDVKM. The CDR3 covers 14 residues. Written as DNA, the CDR3 is TGTGCCAGCAGTGGGACAGGGGGCTCTGGCGAGCAGTACTTC. It is translated as CASSGTGGSGEQYF. Based on the CDR3 plus reference TRBV28 and TRBJ2-7, the full variable domain is DVKVTQSSRYLVKRTGEKVFLECVQDMDHENMFWYRQDPGLGLRLIYFSYDVKMKEKGDIPEGYSVSREKKERFSLILESASTNQTSMYLCASSGTGGSGEQYFGPGTRLTVT.

The V gene is TRBV30, the J gene TRBJ2-3, with TRBD2 identical over 13 bases. Per the germline V gene, CDR1 is GTSNPN and CDR2 is SVGIG (reference sequence). The CDR3 consists of 15 residues. J lost 4 bases, V lost 1 base, and 2 bases had no gene match. This chain's CDR3 is CAWSGGLAGADTQYF. The CDR3, as DNA: TGTGCCTGGAGTGGCGGACTAGCGGGAGCAGATACGCAGTATTTT.

This clone came up once. The same CDR3 arises from other DNA sequences in this sample as well. This sequence joins TRBV18 and TRBJ2-7; 8 nucleotides agree with TRBD2. V lost 3 bases to trimming and J lost 3 bases; unmatched junction nucleotides: 4. The CDR3 consists of 14 residues. The V gene's germline CDR1 is KGHSH and CDR2 LQKENI. The CDR3 protein is CASSPTGTSYEQYF. Written as DNA, the CDR3 is TGTGCCAGCTCACCTACCGGGACTAGCTACGAGCAGTACTTC.

The chain links TRBV7-8 to TRBJ2-7, with D possibly TRBD2 on 6 matching bases. Germline CDR1 is SGHVS and CDR2 is FQNEAQ. V was shortened by 6 bases and J by 6 bases, with 15 bases between the two germline ends. The CDR3 is 13 residues long. CDR3 region: CASRGGGWGEQYF. The DNA for the CDR3 is TGTGCCAGCAGGGGAGGCGGATGGGGCGAGCAGTACTTC.

The J gene is TRBJ1-6, the V gene TRBV19, with 9 bases fitting TRBD1. CDR3 length: 14 amino acids. Germline V gene sequence: CDR1 LNHDA, CDR2 SQIVND (reference sequence). The V gene end was trimmed by 5 bases and the J gene end by 9 bases; junction bases not matched to a gene: 5. The chain's CDR3 is CASSLGTGSSPLHF. CDR3 coding DNA: TGTGCCAGTAGTCTCGGGACAGGGAGTTCACCCCTCCACTTT.

The chain links TRBV6-6 to TRBJ2-3; 10 nucleotides align to TRBD2. With V trimmed by 6 bases and J by 4 bases, 7 bases remained unmatched. CDR3 length: 15 amino acids. Germline V gene data show CDR1 as MNHNY and CDR2 as SVGAGI (reference sequence). The CDR3 DNA sequence: TGTGCCAGCAGCCAGGCTAGCGGGAGACCAGATACGCAGTATTTT. Translating gives CASSQASGRPDTQYF.

This sequence joins TRBV7-9 and TRBJ2-1; D might be TRBD2 (6 bases). The V gene's germline CDR1 is SEHNR and CDR2 FQNEAQ (reference sequence). The CDR3 totals 15 residues. Trimming took 4 bases from V and 1 from J, leaving 11 bases between them. The CDR3 DNA reads TGTGCCAGCAGCTCCGGGGGTGGGTCCTACAATGAGCAGTTCTTC. Protein product: CASSSGGGSYNEQFF.

The V and J genes are TRBV15 and TRBJ2-1; 7 bases are shared with TRBD1. From germline, CDR1 is LNHNV and CDR2 YYDKDF (reference sequence). The CDR3 covers 15 residues. V lost 6 bases and J lost 4; bases outside the gene matches: 9. The CDR3 DNA sequence: TGTGCCACCAGTAAGCCGGGACAGTTTTACAATGAGCAGTTCTTC. This codes for CATSKPGQFYNEQFF.

The V gene is TRBV6-1, the J gene TRBJ1-3; maybe TRBD1 (6 bases). Per germline, CDR1 MNHNS and CDR2 SASEGT. This CDR3 spans 16 amino acids. The ends were cut back, 4 bases at V and 0 bases at J, with 13 bases in the middle. The CDR3 DNA follows: TGTGCCAGCAGTGCAGGGGAATGGGACTCTGGAAACACCATATATTTT. It specifies CASSAGEWDSGNTIYF.